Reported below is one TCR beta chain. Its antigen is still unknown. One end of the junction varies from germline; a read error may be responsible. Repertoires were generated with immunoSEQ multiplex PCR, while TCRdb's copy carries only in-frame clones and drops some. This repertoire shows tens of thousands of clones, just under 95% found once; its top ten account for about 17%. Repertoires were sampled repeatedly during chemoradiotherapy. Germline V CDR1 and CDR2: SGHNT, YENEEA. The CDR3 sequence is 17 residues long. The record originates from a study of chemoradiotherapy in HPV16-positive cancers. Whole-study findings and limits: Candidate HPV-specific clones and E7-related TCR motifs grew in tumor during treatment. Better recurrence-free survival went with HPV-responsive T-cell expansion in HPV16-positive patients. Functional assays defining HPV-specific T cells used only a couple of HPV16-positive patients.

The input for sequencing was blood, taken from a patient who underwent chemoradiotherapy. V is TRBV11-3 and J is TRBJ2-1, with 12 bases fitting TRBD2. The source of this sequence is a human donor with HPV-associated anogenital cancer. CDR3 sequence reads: CASSAGLAGGLSNEQLF. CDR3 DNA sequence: TGTGCCAGCAGCGCGGGGCTAGCGGGAGGGCTTAGCAATGAGCAGCTCTTC.